This T cell receptor beta chain emerged from a study of T cells in Graves' hyperthyroidism and ophthalmopathy (dated 2019 in TCRdb). In terms of the full investigation: Peripheral blood samples were taken at initial diagnosis, before any treatment was given. To identify TCR V-J signatures that set the groups apart, the researchers used a discovery cohort of more than 95 patients, made up of 40 to 45 with Graves' ophthalmopathy and some 58 with stable Graves' hyperthyroidism. Prospective prediction of ophthalmopathy was tested in an independent validation cohort consisting of some 20 hyperthyroidism patients and some 16 patients who later progressed to ophthalmopathy. The 100 or so discovery patients were randomly split 7:3 into training and test sets. Thyroid tissue and blood T-cell repertoires from roughly six Graves' hyperthyroidism patients were also compared in the study. Once sampling was done, hyperthyroidism patients were given methimazole at a starting dose of 30 mg daily, whereas ophthalmopathy patients were given high-dose intravenous methylprednisolone. The paper describes TCR Vbeta CDR3 sequencing of some 130 peripheral blood samples, made up of approximately 40 ophthalmopathy patients, around 78 hyperthyroidism patients and roughly 17 progressor patients. Broader findings and caveats from the paper: No statistical method was used to set the sample size in advance, and investigators knew the group allocation. Most expanded thyroid clonotypes (frequency above 0.001) were also detected in blood, a finding suggesting that blood repertoires may reflect thyroid immune responses. During validation, the model predicted progression to ophthalmopathy a median of approximately 6.5 months ahead of onset, with around 71% sensitivity and less than 85% specificity. A model built on a 13 V-J signature distinguished ophthalmopathy from stable hyperthyroidism, reaching 87.88% sensitivity and about 81% specificity in cross-validation and 80%/75% in testing.

Hyperthyroidism patients were aged 18 to 65 years and newly diagnosed, with disease duration of less than 2 months. Any patient with an uncontrolled infection, another autoimmune disease, pregnancy or lactation was excluded. Diagnoses were based on clinical symptoms, serum thyroxine and TRAb, thyroid ultrasound and orbital computed tomography. Blood from progressor patients was drawn when they were first diagnosed with hyperthyroidism, before any ophthalmopathy symptoms appeared. PBMCs were separated from 10 ml of fresh peripheral blood using Ficoll-Paque density gradient centrifugation. Patients classed as progressors first received a Graves' hyperthyroidism diagnosis and then went on to develop ophthalmopathy during follow-up. Total RNA was extracted using Trizol reagent, and RNA quality was assessed on an Agilent 2100 Bioanalyzer. In the case of this clonotype: The antigen it recognizes is unknown. No base quality values were provided; no much bigger clone lies one nucleotide off.

The TCR beta CDR3 regions were amplified from RNA transcripts. For the first round of RT-PCR on the TCR CDR3, the HTBI primer set was used together with the Qiagen OneStep RT-PCR kit. The libraries were constructed in a second round of multiplex PCR and then size-selected and purified. Libraries were sequenced paired-end with 100 bp reads on an Illumina HiSeq2000. Under the source paper's analysis protocol: SOAPnuke was used to process the raw data, with reads discarded if the reads contained adapters or uncalled bases, had a mean Phred below 15, or lacked an exact constant-primer or identifier match. COPE v1.2.5 was used to merge high-quality paired reads, and clonotypes were defined as unique nucleotide sequences. MiTCR v1.1 was used to align clonotypes to the IMGT TRBV, TRBD and TRBJ reference segments. The analysis included only V-J combinations with a frequency above 0.0001, which together covered approximately 99% of the repertoires. A TCS score was defined as the ratio of F50 (clonal expansion) to E x V (chaos), with BLOSUM62-based TCRdist applied between CDR3 peptides within each V-J. Welch's t-statistics and random forest reduced just over 500 V-J features to 13, which were used in a naive Bayes classifier (R e1071). TCRdb ran its own pipeline on the public reads, namely fastp trimming at Q25 and MiXCR clone calling, and kept in-frame beta chains. Each entry is one CDR3 protein sequence, shown with its most common DNA and genes. In this record, the V and J calls reflect TCRdb's handling and not the investigators' own analysis. The sample table holds approximately 600,000 distinct CDR3 sequences, of which approximately 13% were seen once. The top ten hold more than 4.5% of the sample.

Sequenced sample: blood. The receptor was isolated from a young woman with Graves' hyperthyroidism that later progressed to Graves' ophthalmopathy.

The CDR3 loop reads CASSVGLAGRSSYNEQFF. The DNA sequence is as follows: TGTGCCAGCAGTGTCGGACTAGCGGGGCGTAGCTCCTACAATGAGCAGTTCTTC. The chain is made from TRBV6-1 and TRBJ2-1; 12 central nucleotides agree with TRBD2. Including the terminal cysteine and phenylalanine, the CDR3 comprises 18 residues. Only the CDR3 portion is preserved as DNA: 54 bases, with reading frame beginning at the first base. V and J are trimmed by 4 bases and 0 bases, and the gene matches miss 7 bases of the junction. Sequences MNHNS (CDR1) and SASEGT (CDR2) are obtained from the germline V gene.